This T cell receptor beta chain originates from a study of cytomegalovirus exposure and HLA in healthy donors. Researchers ran the PCR with 60 Vbeta and 13 Jbeta primers. Generated by immunoSEQ multiplex PCR, the TCRdb table keeps only in-frame clones and is missing some. The sample yields about 160,000 clones, around four fifths seen once. Trimming removed 1 base from V and 5 bases from J, with 14 bases in between. The CDR3 is made up of 15 amino acids. Germline assignment: CDR1 SEHNR and CDR2 FQNEAQ (reference sequence). The receptor was isolated from a girl under 10 years old in good health and CMV-seropositive. V is TRBV7-9 and J is TRBJ1-1, with D tentatively TRBD1 (5 bases). Sequenced: PBMCs. The DNA for the CDR3 is TGTGCCAGCAGCTTAGTGGGCAGGGCGAGTACTGAAGCTTTCTTT. Amino acid sequence: CASSLVGRASTEAFF. The full variable domain, rest sourced from reference TRBV7-9 and TRBJ1-1, is DTGVSQNPRHKITKRGQNVTFRCDPISEHNRLYWYRQTLGQGPEFLTYFQNEAQLEKSRLLSDRFSAERPKGSFSTLEIQRTEQGDSAMYLCASSLVGRASTEAFFGQGTRLTVV.